One sample yielded the 15 T cell receptor beta chains listed below, sequenced in a study of blood T cell repertoires in COVID-19. Measured with immunoSEQ multiplex PCR; TCRdb has only the in-frame clones, and not every one. The table lists approximately 250,000 clones, about 80% of them singletons. The specimen sequenced was peripheral blood. The receptors were sampled from a woman aged 45 to 65 with acute or convalescent COVID-19.

This CDR3 reads CASRLTGGAKNIQYF. CDR3 bases: TGTGCCAGCAGACTAACCGGGGGAGCCAAAAACATTCAGTACTTC. The rearrangement uses TRBV9 and TRBJ2-4; D possibly corresponds to TRBD2 (6 bases). Per germline, CDR1 SGDLS and CDR2 YYNGEE. The CDR3 spans 15 residues. Trimming shortened V by 5 bases and J by 0 bases, and 12 bases separated the two germline ends.

This clone was seen repeatedly, ten times or more. This chain connects TRBV29-1 to TRBJ2-2; 9 nucleotides agree with TRBD1. The CDR3 is made up of 16 amino acids. Germline V lookup: CDR1 SQVTM, CDR2 ANQGSEA. Unmatched junction bases numbered 8, after V lost 6 bases and J lost 0 bases. CDR3 protein: CSVGTGGSSNTGELFF. Here the CDR3 DNA reads TGCAGCGTCGGTACAGGGGGCTCTTCGAACACCGGGGAGCTGTTTTTT.

This chain uses TRBV6-5 with TRBJ1-2; D is perhaps TRBD1 (6 bases). The germline V gene encodes CDR1 MNHEY and CDR2 SVGAGI. This CDR3 is built from 14 residues. Trimming took 7 bases from V and 8 from J, leaving 20 bases between them. The CDR3 here is CASTLGRGLIGYTF. The CDR3, as DNA: TGTGCCAGCACATTAGGCAGGGGTTTAATCGGCTACACCTTC.

The genes are TRBV9 and TRBJ2-1; the match to TRBD2 covers 7 bases. V lost 4 bases, J lost 4 bases, and 11 bases stayed unmatched. This CDR3 is built from 16 residues. Germline V gene lookup returns CDR1 SGDLS and CDR2 YYNGEE. Written as DNA, the CDR3 is TGTGCCAGCAGCAGGTCACTAGCGCCACAATACAATGAGCAGTTCTTC. It is translated as CASSRSLAPQYNEQFF.

The V and J genes are TRBV6-5 and TRBJ1-5; 7 bases agree with TRBD1. Germline trimming cut 4 bases from V and 4 bases from J; bases unmatched to any gene: 4. The CDR3 loop spans 14 amino acids. Germline V CDR1 and CDR2: MNHEY, SVGAGI. CDR3 sequence reads: CASSSQGRNQPQHF. CDR3 nucleotide sequence: TGTGCCAGCAGTTCACAGGGGAGGAATCAGCCCCAGCATTTT.

The rearrangement uses TRBV30 and TRBJ1-2; no clear D. Trimming removed 4 bases at V and 7 bases at J, with 10 bases between. Per germline, CDR1 GTSNPN and CDR2 SVGIG (reference sequence). This CDR3 contains 11 residues. CDR3 in amino acids: CAWTGLIGYTF. CDR3 DNA sequence: TGTGCCTGGACAGGTTTGATTGGCTACACCTTC.

The chain employs TRBV19 and TRBJ1-1; D unclear. CDR3 length: 15 amino acids. Trimming took 6 bases from V and 0 from J, leaving 14 bases between them. The germline V gene has CDR1 LNHDA and CDR2 SQIVND (reference sequence). The CDR3 nucleotides are TGTGCCAGTAGGGCCCGGAGCGCTTTGAACACTGAAGCTTTCTTT. Protein: CASRARSALNTEAFF.

This chain joins TRBV4-3 and TRBJ2-5; 7 bases match TRBD1. The CDR3 spans 15 residues. Germline CDR1 is LGHNA and CDR2 is YSLEER. Unmatched junction bases numbered 12, after V lost 4 bases and J lost 7 bases. CDR3 region: CASSPLYRDSGTQYF. In DNA form, the CDR3 reads TGCGCCAGCAGCCCTCTCTACCGGGACAGTGGGACCCAGTACTTC.

The rearrangement joins TRBV5-1 to TRBJ1-2; no clear D. There are 13 residues in the CDR3. Trimming took 3 bases from V and 4 from J, leaving 10 bases between them. Per germline, CDR1 SGHRS and CDR2 YFSETQ. The DNA for the CDR3 is TGCGCCAGCAGCTCCGATTCGGGCTATGGCTACACCTTC. This gives the protein CASSSDSGYGYTF.

V and J are TRBV19 and TRBJ1-3; 9 bases fit TRBD1. Germline-derived CDR1 and CDR2 are LNHDA and SQIVND (reference sequence). Unmatched junction bases numbered 11, after V lost 7 bases and J lost 1 base. The CDR3 sequence is 17 residues long. CDR3 sequence (DNA): TGTGCCAGTACCCTCCGGGACAGGGACTGGTCTGGAAACACCATATATTTT. This translates into CASTLRDRDWSGNTIYF.

This clone was observed at least ten times. The genes are TRBV28 and TRBJ1-5; 8 nucleotides match TRBD1. The germline V gene has CDR1 MDHEN and CDR2 SYDVKM. With 5 bases clipped from V and 3 bases from J, the junction kept 3 bases outside the gene matches. The CDR3 covers 14 residues. CDR3 nucleotide sequence: TGTGCCAGCAGTGGGACAGGCTACAATCAGCCCCAGCATTTT. This translates into CASSGTGYNQPQHF.

The chain carries TRBV30 and TRBJ1-6; TRBD1 is a possible D gene (6 bases). Germline assignment: CDR1 GTSNPN and CDR2 SVGIG (reference sequence). The V end was cut by 3 bases, the J end by 8 bases, with 14 bases between. The CDR3 sequence is 14 residues long. The CDR3 here is CAWRPTGLDSPLHF. The CDR3 coding sequence is TGTGCCTGGAGACCAACAGGGCTCGATTCACCCCTCCACTTT.

This clone has just one count. This rearrangement joins TRBV6-5 to TRBJ1-6, with 8 positions matching TRBD1. After removal of 3 bases from V and 7 bases from J, the junction contained 8 bases not matched to a gene. The V gene's germline CDR1 is MNHEY and CDR2 SVGAGI. CDR3 size: 16 residues. For the CDR3, the DNA is TGTGCCAGCAGTTATCTACCGGGACAGGCGAATTCACCCCTCCACTTT. This codes for CASSYLPGQANSPLHF.

The V gene is TRBV4-3, the J gene TRBJ1-4; D ambiguous. CDR1 is LGHNA and CDR2 is YSLEER in the germline V gene. V was shortened by 1 base and J by 8 bases, with 17 bases between the two germline ends. The CDR3 covers 16 residues. CDR3 in amino acids: CASSQVSGSPVEKLFF. As DNA, the CDR3 is TGCGCCAGCAGCCAAGTTTCCGGGTCCCCCGTCGAAAAACTGTTTTTT.

This clone was observed a few times. The chain recombines TRBV3-1 (or the pseudogene TRBV3-2) with TRBJ1-5; 8 bases map to TRBD1. The CDR3 is 16 amino acids. With 4 bases clipped from V and 3 bases from J, the junction kept 8 bases outside the gene matches. CDR1 is LGHDT and CDR2 is YNNKEL in the germline V gene (reference sequence). Here the CDR3 DNA reads TGTGCCAGCAGCCGAGAAGGGACAGGCCACAATCAGCCCCAGCATTTT. It is translated as CASSREGTGHNQPQHF.